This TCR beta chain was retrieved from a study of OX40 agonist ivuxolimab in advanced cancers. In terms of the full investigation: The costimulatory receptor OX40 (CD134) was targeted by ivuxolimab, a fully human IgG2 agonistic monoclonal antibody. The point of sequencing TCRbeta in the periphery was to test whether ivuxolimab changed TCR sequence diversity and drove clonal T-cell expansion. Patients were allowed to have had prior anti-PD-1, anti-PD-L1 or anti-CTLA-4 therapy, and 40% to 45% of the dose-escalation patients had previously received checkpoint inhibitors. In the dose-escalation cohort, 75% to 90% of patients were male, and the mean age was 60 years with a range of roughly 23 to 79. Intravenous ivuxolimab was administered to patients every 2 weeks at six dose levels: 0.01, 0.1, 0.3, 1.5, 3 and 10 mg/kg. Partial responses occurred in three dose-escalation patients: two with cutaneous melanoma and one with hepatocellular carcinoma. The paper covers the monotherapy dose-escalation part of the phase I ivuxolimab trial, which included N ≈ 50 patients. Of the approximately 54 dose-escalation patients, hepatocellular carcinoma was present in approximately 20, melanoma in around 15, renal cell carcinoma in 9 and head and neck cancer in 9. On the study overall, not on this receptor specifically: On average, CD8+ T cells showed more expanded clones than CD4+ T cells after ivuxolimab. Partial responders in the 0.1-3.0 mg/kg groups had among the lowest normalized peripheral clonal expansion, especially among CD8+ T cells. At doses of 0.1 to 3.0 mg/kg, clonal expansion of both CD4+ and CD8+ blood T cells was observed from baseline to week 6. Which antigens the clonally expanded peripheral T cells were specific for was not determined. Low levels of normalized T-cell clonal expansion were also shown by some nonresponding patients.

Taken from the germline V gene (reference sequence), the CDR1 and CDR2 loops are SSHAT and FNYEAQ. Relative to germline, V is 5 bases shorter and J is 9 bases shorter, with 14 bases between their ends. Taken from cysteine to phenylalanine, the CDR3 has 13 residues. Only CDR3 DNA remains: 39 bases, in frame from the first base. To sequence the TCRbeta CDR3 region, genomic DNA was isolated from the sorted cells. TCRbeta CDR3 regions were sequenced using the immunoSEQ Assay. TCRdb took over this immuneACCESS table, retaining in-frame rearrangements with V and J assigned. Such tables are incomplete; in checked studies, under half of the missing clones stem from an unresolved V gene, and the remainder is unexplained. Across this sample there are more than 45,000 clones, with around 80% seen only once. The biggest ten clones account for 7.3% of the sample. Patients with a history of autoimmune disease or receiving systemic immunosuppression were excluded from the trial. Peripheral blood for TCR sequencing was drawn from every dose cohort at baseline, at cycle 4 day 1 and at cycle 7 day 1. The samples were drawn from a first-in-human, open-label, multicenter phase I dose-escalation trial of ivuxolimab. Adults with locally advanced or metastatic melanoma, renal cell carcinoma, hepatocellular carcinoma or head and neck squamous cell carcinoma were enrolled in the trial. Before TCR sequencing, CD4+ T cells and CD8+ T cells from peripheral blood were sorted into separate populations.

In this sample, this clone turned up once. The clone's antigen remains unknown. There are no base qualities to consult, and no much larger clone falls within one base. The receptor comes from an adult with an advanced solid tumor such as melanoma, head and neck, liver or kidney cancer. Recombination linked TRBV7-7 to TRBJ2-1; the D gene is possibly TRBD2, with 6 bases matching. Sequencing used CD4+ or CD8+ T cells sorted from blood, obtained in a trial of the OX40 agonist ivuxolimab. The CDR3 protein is CASSAGLSGEQFF. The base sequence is TGTGCCAGCAGCGCGGGACTGTCGGGTGAGCAGTTCTTC. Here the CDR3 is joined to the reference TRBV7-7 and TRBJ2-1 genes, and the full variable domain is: GAGVSQSPRYKVTKRGQDVTLRCDPISSHATLYWYQQALGQGPEFLTYFNYEAQPDKSGLPSDRFSAERPEGSISTLTIQRTEQRDSAMYRCASSAGLSGEQFFGPGTRLTVL.